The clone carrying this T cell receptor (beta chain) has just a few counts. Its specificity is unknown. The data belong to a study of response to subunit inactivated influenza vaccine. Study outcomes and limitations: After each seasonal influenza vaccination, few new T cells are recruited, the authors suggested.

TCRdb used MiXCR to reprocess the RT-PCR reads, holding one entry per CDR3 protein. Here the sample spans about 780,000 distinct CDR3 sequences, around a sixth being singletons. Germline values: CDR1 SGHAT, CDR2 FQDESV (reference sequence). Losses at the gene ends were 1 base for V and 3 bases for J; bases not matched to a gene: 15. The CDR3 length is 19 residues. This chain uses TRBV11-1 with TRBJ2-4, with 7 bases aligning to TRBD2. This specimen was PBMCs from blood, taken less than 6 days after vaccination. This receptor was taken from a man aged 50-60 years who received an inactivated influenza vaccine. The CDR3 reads CASSLGRLEGGESKNIQYF. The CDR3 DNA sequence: TGTGCCAGCAGCTTAGGTCGGTTGGAGGGAGGGGAGAGCAAAAACATTCAGTACTTC. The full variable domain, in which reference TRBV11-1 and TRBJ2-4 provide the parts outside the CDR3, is EAEVAQSPRYKITEKSQAVAFWCDPISGHATLYWYRQILGQGPELLVQFQDESVVDDSQLPKDRFSAERLKGVDSTLKIQPAELGDSAMYLCASSLGRLEGGESKNIQYFGAGTRLSVL.